This record concerns one TCR beta chain sequence. This clonotype came up a few times. The target of this receptor is not known. It has no much larger one-base neighbor in the sample; base qualities were not kept. Library preparation employed UMI-ligation and nested PCR. An equimolar mix of two oligonucleotides covering both TRBC1 and TRBC2 was used as the beta constant-region primer. A single-stranded oligonucleotide containing the SP2 primer and a 12-nucleotide UMI was joined to the 3' end of the cDNA by T4 RNA ligase 1. The ligated cDNA went through four rounds of PCR with nested alpha and beta constant-region primers together with the SP2 primer. The ligation reaction was incubated at 16°C for about 19-24 hours. PCR2 was typically run as a SYBR Green qPCR and stopped at a predetermined threshold to prevent over-amplification. Apart from the first purification, every purification step used Agencourt AMPure XP magnetic beads. Library quantification was done by Qubit, followed by a TapeStation check on which the main peak was expected at around 650 bp. Sequencing of the pooled libraries was done on an Illumina MiSeq using v2 2x251 paired-end kits, which typically yielded roughly 0.9-2.1 million reads per sample. Each sample was pooled at 3.5 to 4 nM, and roughly 4.5-8% PhiX was included to help cluster recognition. The authors processed their data as follows. V and J genes were assigned to Demultiplexor-processed FASTQ reads by Decombinator through tag matching, with a single base-pair mismatch being allowed. By using UMIs, Collapsinator corrected both sequencing errors and the frequency errors caused by PCR heterogeneity. TCRs were translated and CDR3s were extracted from the conserved cysteine to the FGXG phenylalanine by CDR3Translator, with non-productive sequences being flagged. Gini, Shannon entropy and inverse Simpson indices were calculated on repertoires that had been subsampled to equal numbers of UMI-defined TCRs. Power-law fits to clonotype abundance distributions were performed by maximum likelihood within the linear range. When run on a single naive CD8 sample, MIGEC and the pipeline yielded similar UMI counts, similar unique TCR numbers and similar clonal distributions. In one analysis, naive TCRs that were also found in any memory subset of the same donor were excluded from the naive repertoire. A set of several thousand CMV-associated CDR3 sequences, compiled from VDJdb and a published dataset, was used to search the repertoires. The public reads were run again by TCRdb, first through fastp at Q25 and then through MiXCR, and only productive beta chains were kept. Rows are combined by CDR3 protein, so each entry shows the most common genes and DNA. For this entry, the V and J calls and clone size follow TCRdb and not the study's own pipeline. The sample table holds 130,000 to 150,000 distinct CDR3 sequences, of which about a sixth were seen once. The top ten hold just over 0.14% of the sample.

The sample originates from a study of naive and memory T cell subsets (dated by TCRdb to 2015 to 2018). About the investigation overall: An open-source, UMI-based TCR alpha and beta sequencing pipeline was applied to sorted naive and memory peripheral blood T cell subsets. IgG serology results and the functional CMV T cell responses were in complete agreement. RNA was DNase-treated and reverse transcribed with TCR constant-region primers, mostly using SuperScript III. What the research found in general, with its limitations: A power law was followed by TCR abundance, with an exponent that differed between naive and memory subsets but was consistent across the three individuals. RNA-based TCR counts may be affected by expression changes linked to T cell activation and differentiation. The repertoire findings for the naive and memory subsets could not be validated, as no ground truth was available. In both CD4 and CD8 cells, a rise in Gini index and a fall in Shannon and inverse Simpson diversity were observed from naive through CM, EM and EMRA. Following error correction, more than 90% of naive TCR sequences occurred only once, which made naive abundance distributions much steeper than those of memory subsets. A clonotype was defined as a single alpha or beta chain sequence rather than as a paired alpha/beta receptor. A few larger clonotypes were present in naive repertoires, particularly the CD8 repertoires, and these clonotypes were possibly memory cells re-expressing CD45RA.

Separate amplification of TCR alpha and beta chain libraries was performed from the second PCR step onward. CMV status of each donor was established by measuring IFNgamma production from CD4+ T cells after fresh PBMCs were stimulated overnight with CMV viral lysate. Using Miltenyi beads, CD4 T cells were first positively selected, and CD8 T cells were then positively selected from the CD4-negative fraction. Cells were stained for CD3, CD4, CD8, CD45RA, CD27 and a live/dead dye and were sorted on a BD Aria II into four subsets based on CD45RA and CD27. A few healthy volunteers provided blood, and the blood of each volunteer was split into CD4 and CD8 T cells and then into four differentiation subsets. Approximately 130 ml of peripheral blood was drawn per donor, and PBMC were isolated by Ficoll-Paque PLUS density-gradient centrifugation. Sorted cells were lysed in RLT buffer, after which RNA was extracted using a Qiagen RNeasy kit and stored at -80 degrees C.

The sequence derives from a human donor in good health. The sequenced material came from naive CD4+ T cells from blood. The cell subset or site label on this specimen signifies: naive T cells, CD45RA high CD27+.

The CDR3 amino acid sequence is: CASTTGVGYNEQFF. The sequenced DNA is TGTGCCAGTACTACAGGGGTAGGGTACAATGAGCAGTTCTTC. This chain joins TRBV19 to TRBJ2-1; 7 junctional bases match TRBD1. Including the terminal cysteine and phenylalanine, the CDR3 comprises 14 residues. The DNA shown is the 42-base CDR3, in frame from base 1. V is cut back by 7 bases and J by 4 bases, with 7 bases in the junction unmatched. Reading the germline V gene (reference sequence) gives CDR1 LNHDA and CDR2 SQIVND.